Listed below are T cell receptor beta chains from one sample, sequenced in a study of blood T cells in healthy people across ages. TCRdb itself ran the 5' RACE reads through MiXCR, one entry per CDR3 protein. Among 1.5 million to 2 million distinct CDR3 sequences listed, 49% were seen once. What was sequenced was blood. The receptors shown here come from a woman aged 40 to 50 in good health. The CDR3 runs from the conserved cysteine through the conserved F or W. The order of the fields is D gene, clone size, J gene, V gene, CDR3 DNA, CDR3 protein. The D gene is left open where the match is weak. Expanded clones are given a class, and other clones once, few, many or no size at all.

>TRBD1|few|TRBJ2-7|TRBV20-1
TGCAGTGCCACGGGACAGGGGGACAACGAGCAGTACTTC
CSATGQGDNEQYF
>TRBD1|-|TRBJ2-7|TRBV28
TGTGCCAGCAGTTTATCGACAGGGGTAGACTACGAGCAGTACTTC
CASSLSTGVDYEQYF
>-|once|TRBJ1-4|TRBV15
TGTGCCACCAGCAGAGACAAGGGGGGGTTGAATGAAAAACTGTTTTTT
CATSRDKGGLNEKLFF
>-|-|TRBJ2-3|TRBV7-9
TGTGCCAGCAGCATTACAGATACGCGGTATTTT
CASSITDTRYF
>TRBD1|few|TRBJ1-2|TRBV27
TGTGCCAGCAGTTCCCTCCTGACAGGGGGTCATGGCTACACCTTC
CASSSLLTGGHGYTF
>-|many|TRBJ2-5|TRBV7-2
TGTGCCAGCAGCCCACCCCCGGGGGAGACCCAGTACTTC
CASSPPPGETQYF
>-|-|TRBJ2-4|TRBV21-1
TGTGCCAGCAGCGAAAGCCCGGCGGGGGGGACCAAAAACATTCAGTACTTC
CASSESPAGGTKNIQYF
>-|-|TRBJ1-2|TRBV15
TGTGCCACCAGCAGAGATCGGACGGATCACTATGGCTACACCTTC
CATSRDRTDHYGYTF
>-|once|TRBJ2-7|TRBV5-1
TGCGCCAGCAGCCACGGTGGCGGCAGCCCCTACGAGCAGTACTTC
CASSHGGGSPYEQYF
>TRBD1|-|TRBJ1-2|TRBV20-1
TGCAGTTTAAGGGGGCGAACTGATGGCTACACCTTC
CSLRGRTDGYTF
>TRBD1|-|TRBJ2-1|TRBV6-5
TGTGCCAGCAGTTCTCGTATTACAGGGGTGATCTCCTACGAGCAGTTCTTC
CASSSRITGVISYEQFF
>TRBD1|-|TRBJ2-1|TRBV6-6
TGTGCCAGCACTAGGGACAGAACCTACGATGAGCAGTTCTTC
CASTRDRTYDEQFF
>TRBD1|few|TRBJ2-7|TRBV4-1
TGCGCCAGCAGCCACCCCGGGACAGGGGGCGAGCAGTACTTC
CASSHPGTGGEQYF
>-|-|TRBJ1-2|TRBV20-1
TGCAGTGCTAAGCCACAAGGGTATGGCTACACCTTC
CSAKPQGYGYTF
>TRBD1|-|TRBJ1-6|TRBV20-1
TGCAGTGCTAGCCGGGACAGGGGGCTAAATTTTGATTCACCCCTCCACTTT
CSASRDRGLNFDSPLHF
>-|few|TRBJ2-3|TRBV25-1
TGTGCCAGCAGTGGGGGTTATACGCAGTATTTT
CASSGGYTQYF
>TRBD2|-|TRBJ2-1|TRBV20-1
TGCAGTGCTAGGGTGTATGGACTAGCGGGGGGGAGCTCCTACAATGAGCAGTTCTTC
CSARVYGLAGGSSYNEQFF
>-|-|TRBJ2-3|TRBV19
TGTGCCAGTAGGTACTTAGGATCTCCAGATACGCAGTATTTT
CASRYLGSPDTQYF
>TRBD1|-|TRBJ2-3|TRBV10-1
TGCGCCAGCAGACCCGGACAGGGGTGGACAGATACGCAGTATTTT
CASRPGQGWTDTQYF
>-|few|TRBJ2-1|TRBV6-5
TGTGCCAGCCGGGGGAGAACCTACAATGAGCAGTTCTTC
CASRGRTYNEQFF
>TRBD1|-|TRBJ2-1|TRBV6-4
TGTGCCAGCAGTCGGACAGGACTTTCCTACAATGAGCAGTTCTTC
CASSRTGLSYNEQFF
>-|many|TRBJ2-7|TRBV5-1
TGCGCCAGCAGCTTGGAGGACGAGCAGTACTTC
CASSLEDEQYF
>-|-|TRBJ1-1|TRBV15
TGTGCCACCAGCAGAGGGAAGCAGGACACTGAAGCTTTCTTT
CATSRGKQDTEAFF